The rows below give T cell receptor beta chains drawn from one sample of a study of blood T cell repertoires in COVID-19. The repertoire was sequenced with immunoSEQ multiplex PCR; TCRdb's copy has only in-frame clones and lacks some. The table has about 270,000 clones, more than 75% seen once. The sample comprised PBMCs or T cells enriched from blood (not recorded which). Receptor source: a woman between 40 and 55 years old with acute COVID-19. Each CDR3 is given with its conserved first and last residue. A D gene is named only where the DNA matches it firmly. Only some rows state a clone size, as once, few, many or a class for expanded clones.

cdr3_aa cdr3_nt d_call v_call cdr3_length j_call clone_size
CASSRGRTGTFNTEAFF TGCGCCAGCAGCCGGGGACGGACAGGGACTTTCAACACTGAAGCTTTCTTT TRBD1 TRBV5-1 17 TRBJ1-1 -
CASSSDRVGSPLHF TGTGCCAGCAGTTCCGACAGGGTGGGATCACCCCTCCACTTT TRBD1 TRBV6-5 14 TRBJ1-6 -
CASSLNGDSGNTIYF TGCGCCAGCAGCCTAAACGGAGACTCTGGAAACACCATATATTTT - TRBV4-1 15 TRBJ1-3 -
CASPRLTYNEQFF TGTGCCAGCCCAAGACTAACTTACAATGAGCAGTTCTTC - TRBV21-1 13 TRBJ2-1 once
CASSPGGPPRAFF TGTGCCAGCAGCCCCGGCGGGCCACCGCGCGCTTTCTTT - TRBV2 13 TRBJ1-1 -
CASSPGTSVYEQYF TGTGCCAGCAGCCCGGGTACGTCCGTCTACGAGCAGTACTTC - TRBV28 14 TRBJ2-7 -
CASSLQRNQETQYF TGTGCCAGCAGCTTACAGCGGAACCAAGAGACCCAGTACTTC - TRBV7-2 14 TRBJ2-5 once
CASSPLGRDAYEQYF TGTGCCAGCAGCCCGTTGGGCAGGGATGCCTACGAGCAGTACTTC - TRBV11-3 15 TRBJ2-7 once
CASSLGGRAYEQYF TGTGCCAGCAGCTTGGGCGGGAGGGCCTACGAGCAGTACTTC TRBD2 TRBV5-6 14 TRBJ2-7 -
CATSRDKNTGELFF TGTGCCACCAGCAGAGACAAGAACACCGGGGAGCTGTTTTTT - TRBV15 14 TRBJ2-2 -
CASSWTGGNEQFF TGTGCCAGCAGCTGGACAGGGGGCAATGAGCAGTTCTTC TRBD1 TRBV7-9 13 TRBJ2-1 -
CASSSGGQGARYGYTF TGTGCCAGCAGCTCGGGGGGCCAGGGGGCTCGCTATGGCTACACCTTC TRBD1 TRBV5-6 16 TRBJ1-2 once
CASSYFSDYGYTF TGTGCCAGCAGTTACTTCAGTGACTATGGCTACACCTTC - TRBV6-5 13 TRBJ1-2 -
CASNSPPGDTQYF TGTGCCAGCAACTCACCTCCCGGGGATACGCAGTATTTT - TRBV7-8 13 TRBJ2-3 -
CASSYEKIVAYEQYF TGTGCCAGCAGTTACGAGAAAATAGTCGCCTACGAGCAGTACTTC - TRBV6-6 15 TRBJ2-7 -
CASSMGQGRTEAFF TGTGCCAGTAGTATGGGACAGGGGCGGACTGAAGCTTTCTTT TRBD1 TRBV19 14 TRBJ1-1 once
CASSLRPGLHGYTF TGTGCCAGCAGTTTAAGGCCAGGGTTACATGGTTACACCTTC - TRBV27 14 TRBJ1-2 -
CASRRSSTDTQYF TGTGCCAGTAGGCGGTCGAGCACAGATACGCAGTATTTT - TRBV19 13 TRBJ2-3 -
CASSLAQRENLETQYF TGTGCCAGCAGCTTAGCCCAGCGGGAGAACTTGGAGACCCAGTACTTC TRBD2 TRBV7-8 16 TRBJ2-5 -
CATSREQGRSYNEQFF TGTGCCACCAGCAGAGAACAGGGCCGCTCCTACAATGAGCAGTTCTTC - TRBV15 16 TRBJ2-1 -
CASSPQAGSTDTQYF TGTGCCAGCTCACCTCAAGCGGGGTCCACAGATACGCAGTATTTT TRBD2 TRBV18 15 TRBJ2-3 -
CSAPGLLTDTQYF TGCAGCGCCCCAGGGTTGTTAACAGATACGCAGTATTTT - TRBV29-1 13 TRBJ2-3 -
CSAQRRQGSTEAFF TGCAGCGCCCAAAGGCGGCAGGGGAGCACTGAAGCTTTCTTT - TRBV29-1 14 TRBJ1-1 -
CASSSDTSDNEQFF TGTGCCAGCAGTTCGGACACCTCTGACAATGAGCAGTTCTTC - TRBV6-5 14 TRBJ2-1 -
CASSPWTGYEKLFF TGTGCCAGCAGCCCATGGACAGGGTACGAAAAACTGTTTTTT TRBD1 TRBV7-2 14 TRBJ1-4 -
CASSYGVGHSGNTIYF TGTGCCAGCAGTTACGGAGTCGGCCACTCTGGAAACACCATATATTTT - TRBV6-5 16 TRBJ1-3 -
CASRDRASYEQYF TGTGCCAGTCGGGACAGGGCGTCCTACGAGCAGTACTTC TRBD1 TRBV28 13 TRBJ2-7 -
CASSPYEQGHSNQPQHF TGTGCCAGCTCACCATACGAACAGGGGCATAGCAATCAGCCCCAGCATTTT TRBD1 TRBV18 17 TRBJ1-5 -
CASSEQETANYGYTF TGTGCCAGCAGTGAACAGGAAACAGCTAACTATGGCTACACCTTC - TRBV2 15 TRBJ1-2 few
CASSAPVSYEQYF TGTGCCAGCAGTGCTCCGGTCTCCTACGAGCAGTACTTC - TRBV28 13 TRBJ2-7 -
CASSSSLDFYNEQFF TGTGCCAGCAGCTCCAGTCTCGACTTTTACAATGAGCAGTTCTTC - TRBV7-9 15 TRBJ2-1 -
CSASSLAGGSYNEQFF TGCAGTGCTAGTTCGCTAGCGGGAGGATCCTACAATGAGCAGTTCTTC TRBD2 TRBV20-1 16 TRBJ2-1 -
CAWKIGGYEQYF TGTGCCTGGAAAATCGGAGGCTACGAGCAGTACTTC - TRBV30 12 TRBJ2-7 few
CASSKAGGSGANVLTF TGTGCCAGCAGCAAAGCAGGGGGCTCTGGGGCCAACGTCCTGACTTTC TRBD1 TRBV7-2 16 TRBJ2-6 -
CARTAGTGELFF TGTGCCAGGACAGCGGGAACCGGGGAGCTGTTTTTT TRBD2 TRBV2 12 TRBJ2-2 once
CASSYARTGGSGNTEAFF TGTGCCAGCAGTTACGCCCGAACAGGGGGCTCGGGAAACACTGAAGCTTTCTTT TRBD1 TRBV6-2/TRBV6-3 18 TRBJ1-1 -
CASTGQGGNTF TGTGCCAGCACCGGACAGGGGGGGAACACCTTC TRBD1 TRBV25-1 11 TRBJ1-2 -
CASSLSVGTGLYGYTF TGTGCCAGCTCTTTGTCCGTTGGGACAGGGCTCTATGGCTACACCTTC TRBD1 TRBV18 16 TRBJ1-2 -
CASSPSTGPGNTIYF TGTGCCAGCAGCCCAAGTACAGGGCCTGGAAACACCATATATTTT - TRBV7-9 15 TRBJ1-3 -
CASSLSQGRNEQYF TGTGCCAGCAGTTTATCGCAGGGCAGGAACGAGCAGTACTTC - TRBV28 14 TRBJ2-7 few
CASSPGLAKYGGAKNIQYF TGTGCCAGCAGCCCCGGACTAGCGAAGTATGGAGGAGCCAAAAACATTCAGTACTTC TRBD2 TRBV14 19 TRBJ2-4 -
CASSARQGVGEKLFF TGCGCCAGCAGCGCTCGACAGGGCGTGGGTGAAAAACTGTTTTTT TRBD1 TRBV5-1 15 TRBJ1-4 -
CASSRDSGNSPLHF TGCGCCAGCAGCCGGGACAGCGGTAATTCACCCCTCCACTTT TRBD1 TRBV5-1 14 TRBJ1-6 once
CSASKGRDYDRAFF TGCAGTGCTAGTAAGGGCAGAGACTACGACCGAGCTTTCTTT - TRBV20-1 14 TRBJ1-1 -
CASDGGKGNTEAFF TGTGCCAGCGACGGGGGGAAGGGGAACACTGAAGCTTTCTTT - TRBV7-9 14 TRBJ1-1 -
CATMGAWTDTQYF TGTGCCACCATGGGAGCTTGGACAGATACGCAGTATTTT - TRBV24-1 13 TRBJ2-3 once
CASSLVRAPNYGYTF TGTGCCAGCAGCTTAGTGCGGGCTCCTAACTATGGCTACACCTTC - TRBV7-2 15 TRBJ1-2 -
CASSVDRGTVNEQFF TGTGCCAGCAGCGTGGACAGGGGTACAGTCAATGAGCAGTTCTTC TRBD1 TRBV11-3 15 TRBJ2-1 -
CASSTGTSGRTDTQYF TGTGCCAGCAGCACTGGGACTAGCGGGAGGACAGATACGCAGTATTTT TRBD2 TRBV9 16 TRBJ2-3 -
CASSLVARQETQYF TGTGCCAGCAGCTTAGTGGCCAGGCAAGAGACCCAGTACTTC - TRBV7-9 14 TRBJ2-5 once